This TCR beta chain was recorded in a study of Tregs in tolerant kidney transplant recipients (dated by TCRdb to between 2018 and 2021). About the study as a whole: The transplants used related donors with nonmyeloablative bone marrow transplantation, and mixed chimerism in the human trials was transient. Before combined kidney and bone marrow transplantation, this study identified donor-specific regulatory T cells using TCRbeta sequencing and then followed those same cells after transplant. The paper's findings and limits, for the study overall: Donor-specific Treg expansion exceeded global Treg expansion in tolerant patients, suggesting antigen-driven rather than nonspecific expansion. Because the PCR primers were changed over time for some patients, nucleotide-level comparison could not be performed across the samples from those patients. The study was constrained by small patient numbers, and validation of the findings is required in larger populations and under other immunosuppression protocols. Expanding Tregs with activated donor B cells appeared to identify the most biologically relevant and donor-specific TCRbeta repertoire. Although technical replication error seemed to be minimal, the question of biological reproducibility was not addressed directly.

The CDR3 numbers 14 residues from cysteine through phenylalanine. Sequencing covers 33 bases of the CDR3, shown here with the frame starting at base 1. Clipping removes 8 bases from V and 5 bases from J, with 9 as the unmatched junction base count. CDR1 and CDR2 (LNHDA, SQIVND) derive from the germline V gene (reference sequence). Worth noting for this clone: No cognate antigen has been identified for it. From the germline J gene comes the end of the CDR3, since the read stops 3 residues before it.

In the paper's terms, the time point label means: blood sample drawn before combined kidney and bone marrow transplant. Thawed PBMCs were FACS-sorted into unstimulated Tregs (CD4+CD25+CD127-), CD4+ non-Tregs (CD4+CD25-), CD4 cells and CD8 cells. The patients were several recipients of combined kidney and bone marrow transplants from the ITN036ST trial, and samples were available only from these trial subjects. Healthy control blood was separated into PBMCs by Ficoll density gradient and cryopreserved, and patient PBMCs were collected both before and after transplant. For TCRbeta CDR3 sequencing, genomic DNA from the sorted cells was extracted using the QIAGEN DNeasy Blood and Tissue Kit. High-throughput TCRbeta CDR3 sequencing, including PCR amplification with bias correction and internal controls, was performed commercially through immunoSEQ. For the original study's pipeline: Unique productive TCRbeta sequences were defined by CDR3 nucleotide sequence where primers matched, and otherwise by CDR3 amino acid sequence together with Vbeta and Jbeta genes. Sorting error was corrected by removing sequences shared between sorted populations at a frequency ratio of 2:1 or less, and the remaining shared sequences were assigned to the higher population. A sequence was defined as donor-reactive if the sequence was expanded at least 5-fold in CFSE-low cells compared with unstimulated cells and had a frequency of at least 0.01% in CFSE-low cells. Jensen-Shannon divergence calculated on the top 100 TCRbeta sequences ranked by frequency was used to measure repertoire divergence. For any sample with multiple sequencing runs, sorting error was corrected in each run separately before the runs were pooled. This is the immuneACCESS table as TCRdb keeps it, with only in-frame sequences that have V and J called. A part of the clones is gone; compared with another copy, unresolved V genes explain less than half, and the rest is unexplained. V and J calls and clone size are copied from that table; D and trimming were computed from the DNA. The record for this sample contains roughly 53,000 clones. The ten top clones hold roughly 0.8% of the sample.

The receptor was derived from a human donor who received a combined kidney and bone marrow transplant. Sequencing was performed on CD4+ T cells from blood, taken before the transplant. The chain is assembled from TRBV19 and TRBJ2-1; 7 central nucleotides agree with TRBD2. The part of the CDR3 DNA that was read is TGTGCCAGTGACGGGGGAGGGAAAAACAATGAG. This is translated as CASDGGGKNNE. The CDR3 in full is CASDGGGKNNEQFF.